This T cell receptor beta chain was sequenced for a study of blood T cell repertoires in COVID-19 (dated by TCRdb to 2020 to 2021). About the investigation overall: Samples from collaborators originated in the United States, Italy and Spain and spanned both the acute and convalescent phases of COVID-19. The prospective study material was composed of cDNA or gDNA derived from T cells, B-cell-depleted T cells, or PBMCs. The dataset comprised deeply sampled blood TCRbeta repertoires from subjects exposed to, actively infected with, or recovered from COVID-19. The repertoires were made available in a free public database intended to serve as a resource for research on the immune response to SARS-CoV-2. Samples came from the ongoing ImmuneRACE study (first 160 participants) plus 1,254 subjects from 6 global collaborators. The sample metadata nearly always contained a de-identified subject ID, COVID-19 status, age in years and sex. Where HLA class I and class II types were available, the types were taken from metadata supplied by the sample provider, not from assay-based typing. Here is what the overall study found, with its caveats: Clinical and demographic metadata were provided uncurated, with the amount varying by source and participant.

Participants in the prospective study were enrolled through a virtual design, were aged about 18 to 90 years, and lived in roughly 24 United States geographic areas. To assign participants to cohorts, the prospective study relied on clinical history that participants themselves reported in a screening survey and a study questionnaire. Exposed participants were defined as having been in contact with someone with a PCR-confirmed or clinician-diagnosed COVID-19 case within 2 weeks of study entry. Mobile phlebotomists in the prospective study collected whole blood, serum and a nasopharyngeal or oropharyngeal swab from every participant. Prospective study participants could optionally give additional blood draws and questionnaires over an approximately two-month period. Prospective study blood samples were shipped either frozen or at room temperature before DNA extraction. TCRbeta CDR3 regions were amplified from genomic DNA by means of the immunoSEQ Assay, a bias-controlled multiplex PCR. In the paper's pipeline: The number of nucleated cells in each sample was estimated by amplification of reference gene primers within the assay. To quantify the absolute abundance of each unique TCRbeta CDR3 rearrangement, sequence reads were collapsed and filtered. For each sample, productive Simpson clonality was calculated by taking the square root of Simpson's diversity index across productive rearrangements. TCRdb took over this immuneACCESS table, retaining in-frame rearrangements with V and J assigned. Such tables are incomplete; in checked studies, under half of the missing clones stem from an unresolved V gene, and the remainder is unexplained. The V and J calls and the clone size are those of that table, but D and trimming were determined from the DNA. In all, the sample holds more than 350,000 clones, and 88% of those were seen once. Of the sample, less than 1.5% is held by the ten largest clones.

V is pared back by 7 bases and J by 11 bases, with 11 bases lying between the germline termini. Reading from cysteine to phenylalanine, the CDR3 counts 10 amino acids. Only the CDR3 part of the read is kept: 30 bases, read in frame from the first base. CDR1 and CDR2 (SNHLY, FYNNEI) derive from the germline V gene. Concerning this clone: The antigen it recognizes is unknown. Within one base of it there is no much larger clone, and no base qualities were kept.

The chain is assembled from TRBV2 and TRBJ1-1; no D gene can be assigned with confidence. The sample was PBMCs or T cells enriched from blood (not recorded which). The TCR was taken from a woman in her late teens or twenties who had been exposed to COVID-19. The bases are TGTGCCAGCACCCTCCTGCGCGCTTTCTTT. Translated, it gives CASTLLRAFF.